This is a list of T cell receptor beta chains from one sample in a study of blood T cells in healthy people across ages. TCRdb analysed the 5' RACE reads with MiXCR anew, one entry per CDR3 protein. The data contain some 890,000 distinct CDR3 sequences, almost 30% of them singletons. These data were also filed under a second study, of T cells of mothers and their children.

The sequenced material came from blood. The receptor set was obtained from a woman aged 40 to 50 in good health. Both conserved end residues are part of each CDR3. The D gene is left open where the match is weak. For some rows the clone size is stated as once, few or many, or as a class when expanded; others skip it.

- | TRBV7-3 | - | CASSLYGAGNTEAFF
- | TRBV14 | TRBD2 | CASSRQRGRWETQYF
- | TRBV7-9 | - | CASSLHGDNEQFF
few | TRBV6-2/TRBV6-3 | TRBD1 | CASIGQGYNEQYF
few | TRBV29-1 | - | CSVASGGANVLTF
- | TRBV10-3 | - | CAISGSAAGRKDTQYF
once | TRBV27 | TRBD1 | CASRPRTGWNTEAFF
few | TRBV5-5 | TRBD1 | CASSVDRATDTQYF
few | TRBV5-1 | TRBD1 | CASGLQGGRDYGYTF
- | TRBV2 | - | CASMQNTEAFF
- | TRBV28 | - | CASRDGEQTYEQYF
many | TRBV5-5 | - | CASSQSVVLNYGYTF
- | TRBV29-1 | TRBD1 | CSAAPRDRSEKLFF
many | TRBV3-1 | - | CASSQGALEQYF
- | TRBV9 | TRBD1 | CASSPHPHRGEGGYTF
many | TRBV5-1 | - | CASRPGRHQYNNEQFF
few | TRBV4-1 | TRBD1 | CASSQTTGGNSPLHF
- | TRBV5-6 | - | CASSLQYSSTNEKLFF
- | TRBV20-1 | TRBD1 | CSARDWRTGSYTF
few | TRBV29-1 | TRBD1 | CSGRSTGPEAFF
- | TRBV3-1 | - | CASSKGAGVNYGYTF
- | TRBV12-3/TRBV12-4 | - | CASTSMWGVGGYTF
- | TRBV28 | TRBD1 | CASSATGGGYGYTF
many | TRBV20-1 | - | CSARDRTPYNEQFF
- | TRBV7-2 | TRBD2 | CASRGGSGGAYEQYF
many | TRBV6-2/TRBV6-3 | - | CASSYDVVKDGYTF
- | TRBV9 | TRBD1 | CASSEREQGSEQFF
- | TRBV4-3 | - | CASSQATGSTEAFF
- | TRBV6-5 | TRBD2 | CASSYGGVDTQYF